The sequence of this T cell receptor (beta chain) was determined in a study of T cell repertoires in cytomegalovirus infection. Study overall: Well-studied HLA-B-restricted epitopes and recently identified HLA-C-restricted epitopes of CMV were both used in the study. Carrying CMV and the relevant HLA type showed in public TCR beta signatures. Study conclusions and caveats: Dominant in the ex vivo response were TCR beta clonotypes restricted by HLA-C and specific for CMV.

About this clonotype itself: No antigen is known for it.

TCRdb called the reads again in MiXCR, with one record for every CDR3 protein. The sample records approximately 910,000 distinct CDR3 sequences, around 29% being singletons. V lost 9 bases, J lost 5 bases, and 5 bases stayed unmatched. The CDR3 covers 13 residues. CDR1 and CDR2 (germline): WSHSY, SAAADI. This TCR came from a human donor in good health (CMV status not recorded). Some clones in this sample may be carry-over from other donors' samples. The sample consisted of cultured CD8+ T cells from PBMCs, taken from culture after CMV antigen stimulation. The chain employs TRBV10-2 and TRBJ2-2, with 8 bases lining up with TRBD2. The CDR3 spells CASSGGRTGELFF. CDR3 DNA: TGCGCCAGTTCGGGGGGGCGGACCGGGGAGCTGTTTTTT.